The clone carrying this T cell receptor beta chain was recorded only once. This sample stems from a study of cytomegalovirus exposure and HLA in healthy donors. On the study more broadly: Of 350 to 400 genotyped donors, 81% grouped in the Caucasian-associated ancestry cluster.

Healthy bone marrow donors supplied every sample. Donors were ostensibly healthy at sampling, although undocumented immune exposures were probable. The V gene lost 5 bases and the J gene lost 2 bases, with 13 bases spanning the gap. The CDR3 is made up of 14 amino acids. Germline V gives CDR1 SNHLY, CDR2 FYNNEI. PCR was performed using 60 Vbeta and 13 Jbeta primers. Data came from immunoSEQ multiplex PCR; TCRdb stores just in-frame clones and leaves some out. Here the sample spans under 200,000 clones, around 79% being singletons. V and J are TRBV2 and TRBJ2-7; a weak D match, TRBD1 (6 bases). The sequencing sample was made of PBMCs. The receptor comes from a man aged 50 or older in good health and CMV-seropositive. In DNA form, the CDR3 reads TGTGCCAGCAGTACAGGGATGGGCCCCTACGAGCAGTACTTC. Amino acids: CASSTGMGPYEQYF.